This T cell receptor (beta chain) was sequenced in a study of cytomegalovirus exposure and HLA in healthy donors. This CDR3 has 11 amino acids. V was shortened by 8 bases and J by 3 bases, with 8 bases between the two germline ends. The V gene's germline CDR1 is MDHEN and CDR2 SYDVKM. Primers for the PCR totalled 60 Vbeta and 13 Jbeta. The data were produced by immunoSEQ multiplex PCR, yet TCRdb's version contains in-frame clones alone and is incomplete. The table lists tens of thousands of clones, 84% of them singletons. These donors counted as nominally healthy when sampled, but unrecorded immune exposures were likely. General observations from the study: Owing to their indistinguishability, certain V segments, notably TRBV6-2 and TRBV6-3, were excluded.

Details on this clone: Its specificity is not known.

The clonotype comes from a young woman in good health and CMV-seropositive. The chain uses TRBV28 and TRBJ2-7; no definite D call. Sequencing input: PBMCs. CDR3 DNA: TGTGCCAGCGGTATCGGCTACGAGCAGTACTTC. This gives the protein CASGIGYEQYF.